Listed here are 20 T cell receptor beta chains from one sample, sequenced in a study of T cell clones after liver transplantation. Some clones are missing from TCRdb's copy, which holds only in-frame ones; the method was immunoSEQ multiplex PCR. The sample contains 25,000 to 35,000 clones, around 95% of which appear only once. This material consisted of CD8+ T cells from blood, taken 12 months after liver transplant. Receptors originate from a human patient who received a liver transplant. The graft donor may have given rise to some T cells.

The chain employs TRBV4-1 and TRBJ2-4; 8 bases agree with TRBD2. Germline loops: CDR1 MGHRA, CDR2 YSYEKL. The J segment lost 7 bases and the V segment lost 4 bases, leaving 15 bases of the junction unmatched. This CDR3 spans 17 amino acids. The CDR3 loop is CASSPLPGGASGNIQYF. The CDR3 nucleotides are TGCGCCAGCAGCCCGCTCCCGGGGGGGGCTAGCGGGAACATTCAGTACTTC.

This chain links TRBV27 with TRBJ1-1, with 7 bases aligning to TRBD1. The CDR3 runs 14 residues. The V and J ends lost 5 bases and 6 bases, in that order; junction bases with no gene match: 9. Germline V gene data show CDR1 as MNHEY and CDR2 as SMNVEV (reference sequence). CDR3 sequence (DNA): TGTGCCAGCAGTAGACAGGGTATCGACCCTGAAGCTTTCTTT. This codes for CASSRQGIDPEAFF.

The CDR3 nucleotides are TGTGCCAGCAGCCTTCTGACAAATACCTACGAGCAGTACTTC. Encoded protein: CASSLLTNTYEQYF. The chain carries TRBV5-8 and TRBJ2-7; D is uncertain. V was shortened by 4 bases and J by 2 bases, with 13 bases between the two germline ends. Germline CDR1 SGHTS, CDR2 YDEGEE. This CDR3 comprises 14 residues.

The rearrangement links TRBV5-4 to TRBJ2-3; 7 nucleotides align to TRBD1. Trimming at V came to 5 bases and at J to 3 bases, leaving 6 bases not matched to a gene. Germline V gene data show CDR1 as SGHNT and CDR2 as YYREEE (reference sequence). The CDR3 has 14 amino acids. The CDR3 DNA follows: TGTGCCAGCAGAAACGGACAGGAAACAGATACGCAGTATTTT. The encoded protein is CASRNGQETDTQYF.

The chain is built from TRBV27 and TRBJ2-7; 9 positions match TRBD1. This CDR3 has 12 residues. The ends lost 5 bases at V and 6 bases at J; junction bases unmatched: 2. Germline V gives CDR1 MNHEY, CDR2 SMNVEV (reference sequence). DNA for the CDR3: TGTGCCAGCAGTAAGACAGGGGGCGAGCAGTACTTC. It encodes CASSKTGGEQYF.

The CDR3 DNA is TGTGCCAGTAGTATCCGGGAGGAGAGCAATCAGCCCCAGCATTTT. This codes for CASSIREESNQPQHF. The genes are TRBV19 and TRBJ1-5; D unclear. Germline CDR1 reads LNHDA; CDR2 reads SQIVND (reference sequence). V was cut by 3 bases and J by 1 base, with 10 bases left in between. The CDR3 is 15 amino acids.

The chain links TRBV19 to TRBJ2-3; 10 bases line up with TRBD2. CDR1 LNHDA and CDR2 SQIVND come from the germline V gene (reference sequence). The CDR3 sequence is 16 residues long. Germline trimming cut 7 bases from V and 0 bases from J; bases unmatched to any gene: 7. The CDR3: CASKRSSGGSTDTQYF. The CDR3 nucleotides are TGTGCCAGTAAAAGGTCTAGCGGGGGTAGCACAGATACGCAGTATTTT.

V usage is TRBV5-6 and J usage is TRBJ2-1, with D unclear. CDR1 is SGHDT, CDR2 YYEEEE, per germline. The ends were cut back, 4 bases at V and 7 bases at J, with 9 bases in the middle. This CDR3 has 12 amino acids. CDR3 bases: TGTGCCAGCAGCCAAACAAGTAATGAGCAGTTCTTC. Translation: CASSQTSNEQFF.

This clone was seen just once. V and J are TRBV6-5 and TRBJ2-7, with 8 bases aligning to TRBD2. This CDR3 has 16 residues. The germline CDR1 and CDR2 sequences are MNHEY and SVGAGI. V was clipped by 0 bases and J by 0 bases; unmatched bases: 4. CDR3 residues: CASSYSDGRVSYEQYF. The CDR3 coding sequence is TGTGCCAGCAGTTACTCCGACGGGAGGGTCTCCTACGAGCAGTACTTC.

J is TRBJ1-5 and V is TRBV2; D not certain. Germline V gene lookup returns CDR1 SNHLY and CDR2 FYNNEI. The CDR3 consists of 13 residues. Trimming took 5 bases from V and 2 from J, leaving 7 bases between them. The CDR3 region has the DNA TGTGCCAGCAGTTCGGACGGCAATCAGCCCCAGCATTTT. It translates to CASSSDGNQPQHF. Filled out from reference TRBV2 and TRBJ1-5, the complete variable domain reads EPEVTQTPSHQVTQMGQEVILRCVPISNHLYFYWYRQILGQKVEFLVSFYNNEISEKSEIFDDQFSVERPDGSNFTLKIRSTKLEDSAMYFCASSSDGNQPQHFGDGTRLSIL.

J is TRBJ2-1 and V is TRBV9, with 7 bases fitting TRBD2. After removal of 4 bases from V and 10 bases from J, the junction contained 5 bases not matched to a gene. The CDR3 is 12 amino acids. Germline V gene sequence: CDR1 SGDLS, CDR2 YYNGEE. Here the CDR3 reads CASSPDGREQFF. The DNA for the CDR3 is TGTGCCAGCAGCCCCGACGGGAGGGAGCAGTTCTTC.

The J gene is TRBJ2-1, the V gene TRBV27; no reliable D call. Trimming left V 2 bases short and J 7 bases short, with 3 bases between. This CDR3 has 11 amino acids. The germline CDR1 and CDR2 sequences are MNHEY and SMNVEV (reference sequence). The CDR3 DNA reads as TGTGCCAGCAGTTTAGCTAATGAGCAGTTCTTC. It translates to CASSLANEQFF.

The CDR3 loop reads CASSDYLWDSYNEQFF. As DNA, the CDR3 is TGTGCCAGCAGCGACTACCTTTGGGACTCCTACAATGAGCAGTTCTTC. The chain carries TRBV7-9 and TRBJ2-1; TRBD2 might be the D (5 bases). The germline V gene encodes CDR1 SEHNR and CDR2 FQNEAQ (reference sequence). CDR3 length: 16 residues. V was shortened by 5 bases and J by 0 bases, with 14 bases between the two germline ends.

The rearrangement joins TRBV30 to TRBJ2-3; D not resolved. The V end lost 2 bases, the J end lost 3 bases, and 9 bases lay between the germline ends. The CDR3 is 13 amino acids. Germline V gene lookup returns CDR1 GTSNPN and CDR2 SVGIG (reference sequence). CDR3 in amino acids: CAWSYTMTDTQYF. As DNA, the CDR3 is TGTGCCTGGAGTTACACAATGACAGATACGCAGTATTTT.

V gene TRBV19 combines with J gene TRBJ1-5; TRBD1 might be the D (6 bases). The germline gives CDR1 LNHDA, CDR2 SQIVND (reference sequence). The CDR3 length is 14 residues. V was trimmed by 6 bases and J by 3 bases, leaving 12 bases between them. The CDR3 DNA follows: TGTGCCAGTAGCCCCAGGGGTTCCAATCAGCCCCAGCATTTT. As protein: CASSPRGSNQPQHF.

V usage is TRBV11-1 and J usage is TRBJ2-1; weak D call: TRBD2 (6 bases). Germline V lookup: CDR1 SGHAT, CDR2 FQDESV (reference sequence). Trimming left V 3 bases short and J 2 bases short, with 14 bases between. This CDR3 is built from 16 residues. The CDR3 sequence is CASSFPPRGTYNEQFF. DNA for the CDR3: TGTGCCAGCAGCTTTCCACCGCGGGGAACCTACAATGAGCAGTTCTTC.

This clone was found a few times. The chain's CDR3 is CASSLLRADGYEKLFF. CDR3 in DNA: TGTGCCAGCAGCTTACTCAGGGCTGACGGTTATGAAAAACTGTTTTTT. The chain couples TRBV7-9 to TRBJ1-4; a weak D match, TRBD1 (5 bases). CDR1 is SEHNR, CDR2 FQNEAQ, per germline (reference sequence). The CDR3 length is 16 residues. Trimming cost V 2 bases and J 6 bases, with 16 bases left between them.

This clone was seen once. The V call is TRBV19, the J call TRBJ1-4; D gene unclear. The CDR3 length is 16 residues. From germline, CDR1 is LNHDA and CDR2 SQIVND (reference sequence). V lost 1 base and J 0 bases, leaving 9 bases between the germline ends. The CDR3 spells CASSIGVYATNEKLFF. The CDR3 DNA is TGTGCCAGTAGTATAGGGGTATATGCAACTAATGAAAAACTGTTTTTT.

In DNA form, the CDR3 reads TGTGCCAGCAGCTTAGGATGGGAGTCCTACAATGAGCAGTTCTTC. This translates into CASSLGWESYNEQFF. The chain carries TRBV7-8 and TRBJ2-1, with D possibly TRBD2 on 5 matching bases. V was shortened by 1 base and J by 1 base, with 8 bases between the two germline ends. CDR1 and CDR2 (germline): SGHVS, FQNEAQ. CDR3 length: 15 residues.

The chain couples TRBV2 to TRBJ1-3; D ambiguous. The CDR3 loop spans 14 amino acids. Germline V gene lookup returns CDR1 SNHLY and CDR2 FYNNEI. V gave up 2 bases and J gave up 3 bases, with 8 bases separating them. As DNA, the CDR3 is TGTGCCAGCAGTGAACATCTGGTTGGAAACACCATATATTTT. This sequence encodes CASSEHLVGNTIYF.